This entry lists 14 T cell receptor beta chains sequenced from one sample in a study of control samples from healthy donors and cancer patients. TCRdb's copy holds only in-frame clones and misses some; the assay was immunoSEQ multiplex PCR. The sample carries 40,000 or so clones, approximately 90% recorded once. The sequenced sample was PBMCs. The origin of the receptors is a woman in her 40s with head and neck cancer.

The chain carries TRBV5-4 and TRBJ2-2, with no clear D. Trimming took off 0 bases at V and 4 bases at J, with 7 bases between the two ends. Germline V gene data show CDR1 as SGHNT and CDR2 as YYREEE (reference sequence). The CDR3 covers 14 residues. The CDR3: CASSLALGTGELFF. The CDR3, as DNA: TGTGCCAGCAGCTTGGCCCTGGGCACCGGGGAGCTGTTTTTT.

The chain combines TRBV19 with TRBJ1-2; possible D gene TRBD1, 6 bases. CDR1 and CDR2 from the germline V gene are LNHDA and SQIVND (reference sequence). With 3 bases removed from V and 6 bases from J, the gap between germline ends came to 8 bases. The CDR3 is made up of 12 amino acids. CDR3 bases: TGTGCCAGTAGTATCGGGGGCGATGGCTACACCTTC. It encodes CASSIGGDGYTF. Based on the CDR3 plus reference TRBV19 and TRBJ1-2, the full variable domain is DGGITQSPKYLFRKEGQNVTLSCEQNLNHDAMYWYRQDPGQGLRLIYYSQIVNDFQKGDIAEGYSVSREKKESFPLTVTSAQKNPTAFYLCASSIGGDGYTFGSGTRLTVV.

The V and J genes are TRBV30 and TRBJ2-1; D is ambiguous. V lost 0 bases and J 7 bases, leaving 7 bases between the germline ends. Germline lookup yields CDR1 GTSNPN and CDR2 SVGIG (reference sequence). The CDR3 sequence is 12 residues long. CDR3: CAWSVVGNEQFF. The CDR3 DNA reads as TGTGCCTGGAGTGTTGTGGGAAATGAGCAGTTCTTC.

This clone appeared a single time. V gene TRBV6-2 or TRBV6-3 combines with J gene TRBJ1-5; perhaps TRBD1 as D (6 bases). Germline assignment: CDR1 MNHEY and CDR2 SVGEGT. CDR3 length equals 16 residues. Trimming stripped 2 bases from V and 1 base from J, with 12 bases between. The CDR3 bases are TGTGCCAGCAGTTACCCACAGGGAAGGAGCAATCAGCCCCAGCATTTT. Its translation is CASSYPQGRSNQPQHF.

V usage is TRBV28 and J usage is TRBJ2-7, with TRBD1 matching 7 bases. The CDR3 has 13 residues. The trim removed 11 bases at V and 3 bases at J, leaving 10 bases unmatched. CDR1 MDHEN and CDR2 SYDVKM come from the germline V gene. The CDR3 DNA follows: TGTGCCGCCCAGGGACAGAATAACTACGAGCAGTACTTC. Its protein product is CAAQGQNNYEQYF.

The chain carries TRBV30 and TRBJ1-4; no reliable D call. Trimming removed 7 bases from V and 8 bases from J, with 20 bases in between. CDR1 and CDR2 (germline): GTSNPN, SVGIG (reference sequence). The CDR3 contains 14 residues. CDR3 in DNA: TGTGCCTCGAGCCGGGATCTCCGTACGGAAAAACTGTTTTTT. Amino acid sequence: CASSRDLRTEKLFF.

The V and J genes are TRBV28 and TRBJ2-5, with unresolved D. The CDR3 is made up of 15 amino acids. Germline values: CDR1 MDHEN, CDR2 SYDVKM. V was shortened by 0 bases and J by 4 bases, with 12 bases between the two germline ends. As DNA, the CDR3 is TGTGCCAGCAGTTTATGGGCAGCCTCGGCAGAGACCCAGTACTTC. Protein sequence: CASSLWAASAETQYF.

CDR3 sequence reads: CASRPTSGRSTGELFF. CDR3 coding DNA: TGTGCCAGCAGGCCGACTAGCGGGAGGTCCACCGGGGAGCTGTTTTTT. The chain combines TRBV28 with TRBJ2-2; 13 bases line up with TRBD2. The junction had 5 bases not matched to a gene; V was cut back by 6 bases and J by 4 bases. The germline gives CDR1 MDHEN, CDR2 SYDVKM. The CDR3 runs to 16 residues.

As DNA, the CDR3 is TGTGCCAGCAGTGAGACGACTAGCGGGGTTCCCACAGATACGCAGTATTTT. Encoded protein: CASSETTSGVPTDTQYF. The genes are TRBV2 and TRBJ2-3; 11 bases fit TRBD2. With V trimmed by 3 bases and J by 2 bases, 7 bases remained unmatched. Germline V gene sequence: CDR1 SNHLY, CDR2 FYNNEI. The CDR3 totals 17 residues.

The V call is TRBV18, the J call TRBJ2-1, with TRBD1 matching over 8 bases. The CDR3 sequence is 15 residues long. The trim removed 6 bases at V and 8 bases at J, leaving 12 bases unmatched. Germline V gene lookup returns CDR1 KGHSH and CDR2 LQKENI. In DNA form, the CDR3 reads TGTGCCAGCTCCCCTAAAAGGACAGGGACGGATGAGCAGTTCTTC. Its protein product is CASSPKRTGTDEQFF.

This clone was seen just once. The genes are TRBV5-4 and TRBJ1-2; D gene unclear. The CDR3 is 15 residues long. V gave up 2 bases and J gave up 7 bases, with 18 bases separating them. The germline V gene encodes CDR1 SGHNT and CDR2 YYREEE (reference sequence). CDR3 amino acids: CASSLLSSALGGYTF. CDR3 coding DNA: TGTGCCAGCAGCTTACTTAGCAGTGCCCTGGGTGGCTACACCTTC.

This sequence joins TRBV6-1 and TRBJ2-1, with TRBD2 identical over 8 bases. There are 16 residues in the CDR3. The V and J ends lost 4 bases and 6 bases, in that order; junction bases with no gene match: 11. Per germline, CDR1 MNHNS and CDR2 SASEGT. CDR3 DNA sequence: TGTGCCAGCAGTGCCCCCGGGACTAGTAGCCTCAATGAGCAGTTCTTC. Translation: CASSAPGTSSLNEQFF.

The chain couples TRBV3-1 (or the pseudogene TRBV3-2) to TRBJ1-3; D call uncertain. V was clipped by 1 base and J by 4 bases, with 11 bases between them. The V gene's germline CDR1 is LGHDT and CDR2 YNNKEL (reference sequence). The CDR3 loop spans 15 amino acids. The CDR3 DNA follows: TGTGCCAGCAGCCAAGGTCAAGGGCAAGGAAACACCATATATTTT. Protein sequence: CASSQGQGQGNTIYF.

V is TRBV5-1 and J is TRBJ2-3; TRBD1 aligns across 7 bases. CDR3 length: 16 amino acids. Germline V gene data show CDR1 as SGHRS and CDR2 as YFSETQ. Trimming cost V 5 bases and J 0 bases; bases outside gene matches: 9. CDR3 amino acids: CASSFRPGQSTDTQYF. The CDR3 nucleotides read TGCGCCAGCAGTTTCCGACCGGGACAGAGCACAGATACGCAGTATTTT.